The rows below give T cell receptor beta chains drawn from one sample of a study of blood T cell repertoires in COVID-19. Only in-frame clones appear in the TCRdb table, and some are missing; sequencing was by immunoSEQ multiplex PCR. The sample comprises around 470,000 clones, 75% to 90% of which are singletons, and about 1% rests with the top ten. Input material: peripheral blood. The receptor set was obtained from a man in his late teens or twenties with COVID-19, enrolled during active disease. CDR3s include the opening cysteine and the closing phenylalanine or tryptophan. A D gene is named only where the DNA matches it firmly. The size entry is marked missing in some rows and otherwise reads once, few, many or a size class.

.,15,TRBJ2-3,TRBV9,.,TGTGCCAGCAGCGTAGCAGCCGGGAGCACAGATACGCAGTATTTT,CASSVAAGSTDTQYF
.,14,TRBJ2-3,TRBV3-1/TRBV3-2,TRBD2,TGTGCCAGCAGCCAAACTAGCGGGGGAGATACGCAGTATTTT,CASSQTSGGDTQYF
.,13,TRBJ1-1,TRBV5-1,.,TGCGCCAGCAGCTTGAACAAGAACACTGAAGCTTTCTTT,CASSLNKNTEAFF
.,14,TRBJ2-7,TRBV11-3,TRBD1,TGTGCCAGCAGCCCCCGGACAGGATCCTACGAGCAGTACTTC,CASSPRTGSYEQYF
.,15,TRBJ1-1,TRBV6-5,TRBD1,TGTGCCAGCAGGGGACAGGGTTTGGCGAACACTGAAGCTTTCTTT,CASRGQGLANTEAFF
.,13,TRBJ1-1,TRBV24-1,.,TGTGCCACCAAGGAGAGCAGCCACACTGAAGCTTTCTTT,CATKESSHTEAFF
.,14,TRBJ1-6,TRBV30,.,TGTGCCTGGAGTGTTCTCAGTGGTAATTCACCCCTCCACTTT,CAWSVLSGNSPLHF
once,12,TRBJ2-5,TRBV29-1,.,TGCAGCGTTGCGGACAGTCGAGAGACCCAGTACTTC,CSVADSRETQYF
few,15,TRBJ1-2,TRBV4-2,TRBD1,TGTGCCAGCAGCCAAGATGGCAGGGGGCCTCCTCGCTACACCTTC,CASSQDGRGPPRYTF
.,14,TRBJ2-5,TRBV5-1,.,TGCGCCAGCAGCTGGGCCCGGGACAAAGAGACCCAGTACTTC,CASSWARDKETQYF
.,15,TRBJ1-4,TRBV7-2,TRBD1,TGTGCCAGCAGCCTCCGAGGGGGCGGTGACGAAAAACTGTTTTTT,CASSLRGGGDEKLFF
.,15,TRBJ1-1,TRBV5-8,.,TGTGCCAGCAGCTTGGGGGGGGGCACTAACACTGAAGCTTTCTTT,CASSLGGGTNTEAFF
.,15,TRBJ1-1,TRBV18,TRBD1,TGTGCCAGCTCACCGGGACAGGGGGAGAACACTGAAGCTTTCTTT,CASSPGQGENTEAFF
.,14,TRBJ1-1,TRBV7-9,.,TGTGCCAGCAGCATGGGACACGGGGACACTGAAGCTTTCTTT,CASSMGHGDTEAFF
once,15,TRBJ2-1,TRBV4-2,TRBD2,TGTGCCAGCAGCCACGGACTAGCGGGGGGACAAGAGCAGTTCTTC,CASSHGLAGGQEQFF
.,14,TRBJ1-6,TRBV5-6,TRBD1,TGTGCCAGCAGCTTCCAGACAGGGGGCCCACCCCTCCACTTT,CASSFQTGGPPLHF
.,15,TRBJ2-1,TRBV4-2,TRBD2,TGTGCCAGCAGCCAAGGCCTAGCGGGAGCTTTTGAGCAGTTCTTC,CASSQGLAGAFEQFF
.,13,TRBJ2-1,TRBV9,.,TGTGCCAGCAGCGTAGAGCGGAACAATGAGCAGTTCTTC,CASSVERNNEQFF
.,12,TRBJ1-4,TRBV11-2,.,TGTGCCAGCAGCTGGGGGCGGGAAAAACTGTTTTTT,CASSWGREKLFF
.,14,TRBJ2-1,TRBV10-1,TRBD2,TGCGCCAGCAGTGGATGGGGACTAGCGGGAATTCAATTCTTC,CASSGWGLAGIQFF
.,17,TRBJ2-6,TRBV7-9,TRBD1,TGTGCCAGCAGCTTGGGGGACAGGGGAGCTGGGGCCAACGTCCTGACTTTC,CASSLGDRGAGANVLTF